One sample yielded the 21 T cell receptor beta chains listed below, sequenced in a study of shared clonotypes between healthy human individuals. Produced via immunoSEQ multiplex PCR; TCRdb's table is partial and in-frame only. The data show approximately 2,200,000 clones, under 95% seen once. Naive CD8 cells lacked CD45RO, underwent positive selection for CCR7 and left out terminally differentiated effector memory CD45RA+ cells. The sequenced material came from naive CD8+ T cells from PBMCs. All receptors come from a man aged 18-30 years in good health. Some clones in this sample may be carry-over from other donors' samples.

The chain joins TRBV7-3 to TRBJ2-7, with no clear D. CDR3 length: 11 residues. V shed 4 bases and J shed 7 bases, with 8 bases lying between them. Per the germline V gene, CDR1 is SGHTA and CDR2 is FQGTGA. The CDR3 sequence: CASSSPEEQYF. Here the CDR3 DNA reads TGTGCCAGCAGCTCACCGGAAGAGCAGTACTTC.

V usage is TRBV21-1 and J usage is TRBJ2-7. TRBV21-1 represents a pseudogene. The CDR3 runs to 14 residues. The CDR3 reads CASSKRNPSYEQYF. The CDR3 DNA follows: TGTGCCAGCAGCAAACGTAACCCTTCCTACGAGCAGTACTTC.

The chain employs TRBV7-2 and TRBJ2-7; 10 bases line up with TRBD2. The V gene's germline CDR1 is SGHTA and CDR2 FQGNSA. With 4 bases clipped from V and 2 bases from J, the junction kept 8 bases outside the gene matches. The length of the CDR3 is 16 residues. CDR3 region: CASSSRSGRETYEQYF. The CDR3 coding sequence is TGTGCCAGCAGCTCCCGCAGCGGGAGGGAGACCTACGAGCAGTACTTC. Combining the CDR3 with reference TRBV7-2 and TRBJ2-7 gives the whole variable domain GAGVSQSPSNKVTEKGKDVELRCDPISGHTALYWYRQSLGQGLEFLIYFQGNSAPDKSGLPSDRFSAERTGGSVSTLTIQRTQQEDSAVYLCASSSRSGRETYEQYFGPGTRLTVT.

In its sample, this clone was seen once. The chain links TRBV20-1 to TRBJ1-2; unclear D gene. V lost 6 bases and J 0 bases, leaving 2 bases between the germline ends. The CDR3 contains 10 residues. Germline V gene lookup returns CDR1 DFQATT and CDR2 SNEGSKA (reference sequence). In DNA form, the CDR3 reads TGCAGTGCCACTAACTATGGCTACACCTTC. Translating gives CSATNYGYTF.

The V gene is TRBV27, the J gene TRBJ2-7; D not resolved. The CDR3 is 12 amino acids. V dropped 3 bases and J dropped 6 bases, with 9 bases sitting between them. CDR1 is MNHEY, CDR2 SMNVEV, per germline (reference sequence). The CDR3 sequence: CASSFSPSEQYF. Here the CDR3 DNA reads TGTGCCAGCAGTTTTTCCCCTAGCGAGCAGTACTTC.

The gene calls are TRBV29-1 and TRBJ2-1, with 7 bases aligning to TRBD1. Losses at the gene ends were 7 bases for V and 4 bases for J; bases not matched to a gene: 7. The CDR3 totals 13 residues. Germline CDR1 SQVTM, CDR2 ANQGSEA. The chain's CDR3 is CSGGDSPYNEQFF. The CDR3 nucleotides read TGCAGCGGAGGGGACAGTCCATACAATGAGCAGTTCTTC.

The chain uses TRBV19 and TRBJ2-1; TRBD2 might be the D (6 bases). CDR3 size: 14 residues. V shed 7 bases and J shed 1 base, with 11 bases lying between them. Germline V lookup: CDR1 LNHDA, CDR2 SQIVND (reference sequence). CDR3 sequence (DNA): TGTGCCAGTACCTCCCGGGAGTCCTACAATGAGCAGTTCTTC. Protein product: CASTSRESYNEQFF.

Concerning this clone itself: Distinct nucleotide sequences in the sample also encode this CDR3. This chain uses TRBV4-2 with TRBJ2-7; D gene uncertain. Germline V gives CDR1 LGHNA, CDR2 YNFKEQ. The CDR3 is 12 amino acids. V was clipped by 4 bases and J by 4 bases, with 8 bases between them. Here the CDR3 reads CASSPAGYEQYF. The CDR3 DNA reads as TGTGCCAGCAGCCCGGCCGGGTACGAGCAGTACTTC.

The chain recombines TRBV19 with TRBJ1-1; D remains ambiguous. Trimming removed 7 bases from V and 3 bases from J, with 18 bases in between. The CDR3 runs to 15 residues. Germline lookup yields CDR1 LNHDA and CDR2 SQIVND (reference sequence). The CDR3 bases are TGTGCCAGTACCCCCCTTAGGGTTGTGGACACTGAAGCTTTCTTT. Translated: CASTPLRVVDTEAFF.

As regards this clone: One end of the junction is discordant with germline, which a read error may explain. Other DNA sequences in the same sample also yield this CDR3. The chain links TRBV27 to TRBJ1-5; maybe TRBD1 (5 bases). The CDR3 extends over 14 amino acids. The germline CDR1 and CDR2 sequences are MNHEY and SMNVEV (reference sequence). CDR3 coding DNA: TGTGCCAGTAGTTTAACAGGAGGTTATCAGCCCCAGCATTTT. Its protein product is CASSLTGGYQPQHF.

V gene TRBV28 combines with J gene TRBJ2-1, with no clear D. The germline gives CDR1 MDHEN, CDR2 SYDVKM. Deletions cut 3 bases from V and 0 bases from J, with 9 bases between. The CDR3 has 15 residues. DNA for the CDR3: TGTGCCAGCAGTTTCCCTTCAAGCTCCTACAATGAGCAGTTCTTC. Translation: CASSFPSSSYNEQFF.

The chain recombines TRBV27 with TRBJ2-1; TRBD2 agrees at 7 bases. The CDR3 is 13 residues long. With V trimmed by 3 bases and J by 12 bases, 8 bases remained unmatched. Germline lookup yields CDR1 MNHEY and CDR2 SMNVEV (reference sequence). The CDR3, as DNA: TGTGCCAGCAGTTTGGGGGGGTCCTCCGTGCAGTTCTTC. Residues: CASSLGGSSVQFF.

This clone was counted a single time. The chain couples TRBV19 to TRBJ2-7; TRBD1 aligns across 9 bases. This CDR3 has 15 amino acids. Germline CDR1 and CDR2: LNHDA and SQIVND (reference sequence). The V and J ends lost 3 bases and 7 bases, in that order; junction bases with no gene match: 10. The CDR3 DNA reads TGTGCCAGTAGTATTTTGGGGACAGGGAATGAGGAGCAGTACTTC. This sequence encodes CASSILGTGNEEQYF.

The chain links TRBV6-1 to TRBJ1-1; D unresolved. Trimming shortened V by 7 bases and J by 5 bases, and 11 bases separated the two germline ends. The CDR3 is 12 residues long. Germline V lookup: CDR1 MNHNS, CDR2 SASEGT. The CDR3 nucleotides read TGTGCCAGCAAAATCGGATGGACTGAAGCTTTCTTT. This sequence encodes CASKIGWTEAFF.

The chain carries TRBV7-8 and TRBJ2-2, with 9 bases that match TRBD2. The V segment lost 0 bases and the J segment 10 bases; nucleotides outside the gene matches: 9. The CDR3 contains 16 residues. Germline V gives CDR1 SGHVS, CDR2 FQNEAQ. The CDR3 is CASSLAGTSGLQELFF. The DNA for the CDR3 is TGTGCCAGCAGCTTAGCCGGAACTAGCGGGTTACAGGAGCTGTTTTTT.

The chain is built from TRBV7-9 and TRBJ1-1; 7 nucleotides agree with TRBD1. V shed 6 bases and J 0 bases; nucleotides not matched to a gene: 7. CDR1 and CDR2 (germline): SEHNR, FQNEAQ (reference sequence). The CDR3 has 15 amino acids. CDR3 nucleotide sequence: TGTGCCAGCAGACAATGGGACAGAATGAACACTGAAGCTTTCTTT. It yields the protein CASRQWDRMNTEAFF.

The V and J genes are TRBV13 and TRBJ2-7; 13 positions agree with TRBD2. The CDR3 contains 19 residues. The V gene end was trimmed by 2 bases and the J gene end by 0 bases; junction bases not matched to a gene: 10. Germline CDR1 reads PRHDT; CDR2 reads FYEKMQ (reference sequence). CDR3: CASSLKPGLAGSSSYEQYF. The CDR3 DNA sequence: TGTGCCAGCAGCTTAAAACCGGGACTAGCGGGGTCGAGCTCCTACGAGCAGTACTTC.

This clone has a single count. Different DNA sequences within this sample yield the same CDR3. The V gene is TRBV27, the J gene TRBJ2-3; D is uncertain. The germline gives CDR1 MNHEY, CDR2 SMNVEV (reference sequence). The CDR3 has 13 amino acids. Trimming pared 6 bases from V and 0 bases from J, leaving 7 bases between. CDR3 DNA: TGTGCCAGCAGCCTTCTAAGCACAGATACGCAGTATTTT. Residues: CASSLLSTDTQYF.

J is TRBJ2-7 and V is TRBV4-1; D perhaps matches TRBD2 (6 bases). The V end was cut by 4 bases, the J end by 2 bases, with 15 bases between. Germline assignment: CDR1 MGHRA and CDR2 YSYEKL. The CDR3 has 15 amino acids. The CDR3 region is CASSLGAGLPYEQYF. As DNA, the CDR3 is TGCGCCAGCAGCCTTGGGGCGGGACTTCCCTACGAGCAGTACTTC.

CDR3 nucleotides: TGTGCCACCCGTCCGGCCATTAGCAATCAGCCCCAGCATTTT. Translation: CATRPAISNQPQHF. The chain links TRBV10-3 to TRBJ1-5; D ambiguous. CDR3 size: 14 residues. Germline V lookup: CDR1 ENHRY, CDR2 SYGVKD. V was cut by 10 bases and J by 0 bases, with 13 bases left in between.

V gene TRBV6-5 combines with J gene TRBJ2-5; 11 nucleotides line up with TRBD2. Germline trimming cut 5 bases from V and 1 base from J; bases unmatched to any gene: 3. Germline V CDR1 and CDR2: MNHEY, SVGAGI. The CDR3 runs to 15 residues. The DNA for the CDR3 is TGTGCCAGCAGTGCCGGGACTAGCGGCCAAGAGACCCAGTACTTC. The encoded protein is CASSAGTSGQETQYF.